What follows are 23 T cell receptor beta chains derived from one specimen sequenced in a study of cytomegalovirus exposure and HLA in healthy donors. PCR employed 60 Vbeta and 13 Jbeta primers. Profiling relied on immunoSEQ multiplex PCR, and the TCRdb table lists in-frame clones only, not all of them. The sample consists of about 120,000 clones, about 79% of them appearing once. Sequencing used PBMCs. Receptors originate from a man younger than 35 in good health and CMV-seronegative.

The rearrangement links TRBV30 to TRBJ2-2; a possible D gene is TRBD1 (6 bases). This CDR3 has 13 amino acids. Trimming pared 5 bases from V and 4 bases from J, leaving 11 bases between. Germline CDR1 is GTSNPN and CDR2 is SVGIG (reference sequence). The chain's CDR3 is CAWPQGTTGELFF. The DNA of the CDR3 is TGTGCCTGGCCACAGGGTACCACCGGGGAGCTGTTTTTT.

This chain links TRBV15 with TRBJ2-7; 9 positions match TRBD1. V lost 1 base to trimming and J lost 6 bases; unmatched junction nucleotides: 4. The CDR3 is made up of 14 amino acids. Per germline, CDR1 LNHNV and CDR2 YYDKDF (reference sequence). The CDR3 loop reads CATSRGQGVGEQYF. The CDR3 region has the DNA TGTGCCACCAGCAGAGGACAGGGGGTCGGCGAGCAGTACTTC.

This chain links TRBV28 with TRBJ1-1, with a tentative D call TRBD1 (6 bases). V was shortened by 10 bases and J by 6 bases, with 15 bases between the two germline ends. Germline-derived CDR1 and CDR2 are MDHEN and SYDVKM. CDR3 size: 12 residues. CDR3 coding DNA: TGTGCCACCCTAGGGGGGGTACCTGAAGCTTTCTTT. It codes for CATLGGVPEAFF.

The V call is TRBV7-3, the J call TRBJ1-1, with a possible D match to TRBD1 (5 bases). The V end lost 0 bases, the J end lost 1 base, and 15 bases lay between the germline ends. Germline CDR1 and CDR2: SGHTA and FQGTGA. The CDR3 covers 17 residues. This CDR3 is CASSLTPQGMGNTEAFF. The CDR3 nucleotides are TGTGCCAGCAGCTTAACCCCGCAGGGTATGGGGAACACTGAAGCTTTCTTT.

The chain uses TRBV28 and TRBJ2-7; tentative D call: TRBD2 (6 bases). Germline values: CDR1 MDHEN, CDR2 SYDVKM. This CDR3 is built from 14 residues. The ends were cut back, 3 bases at V and 4 bases at J, with 13 bases in the middle. CDR3 sequence reads: CASSLGFAGYEQYF. CDR3 coding DNA: TGTGCCAGCAGTTTGGGATTTGCGGGGTACGAGCAGTACTTC.

There are a few counts of this clone. The chain combines TRBV7-2 with TRBJ1-5, with TRBD1 as a possible D gene (6 bases). There are 15 residues in the CDR3. The germline V gene has CDR1 SGHTA and CDR2 FQGNSA. V lost 2 bases and J lost 4, with 12 bases in between. CDR3 nucleotides: TGTGCCAGCAGCTTACGAGGGGGTCTTAATCAGCCCCAGCATTTT. Amino acid sequence: CASSLRGGLNQPQHF.

The rearrangement joins TRBV28 to TRBJ1-1; TRBD1 might be the D (5 bases). Germline CDR1 reads MDHEN; CDR2 reads SYDVKM. The CDR3 consists of 14 residues. The V and J ends lost 3 bases and 4 bases respectively, with 12 bases between them. The chain's CDR3 is CASSFMGGSTEAFF. CDR3 nucleotides: TGTGCCAGCAGTTTTATGGGGGGTTCCACTGAAGCTTTCTTT. The full variable domain, rest sourced from reference TRBV28 and TRBJ1-1, is DVKVTQSSRYLVKRTGEKVFLECVQDMDHENMFWYRQDPGLGLRLIYFSYDVKMKEKGDIPEGYSVSREKKERFSLILESASTNQTSMYLCASSFMGGSTEAFFGQGTRLTVV.

The gene calls are TRBV7-9 and TRBJ1-3; D might be TRBD1 (6 bases). Germline values: CDR1 SEHNR, CDR2 FQNEAQ (reference sequence). Trimming removed 5 bases from V and 2 bases from J, with 13 bases in between. This CDR3 has 15 amino acids. CDR3 loop: CASSHTGKAGNTIYF. CDR3 in DNA: TGTGCCAGCAGCCATACAGGGAAGGCTGGAAACACCATATATTTT.

This chain uses TRBV6-1 with TRBJ2-1; 12 bases fit TRBD1. Looked up from germline, CDR1 is MNHNS and CDR2 is SASEGT. Trimming took 6 bases from V and 8 from J; bases not matched to a gene: 8. The CDR3 extends over 15 amino acids. The CDR3 loop reads CASRTGTGGRDEQFF. In nucleotides, the CDR3 is TGTGCCAGCAGGACCGGGACAGGGGGCAGAGATGAGCAGTTCTTC.

The table lists this clone with a few counts. The chain joins TRBV5-1 to TRBJ2-1, with 10 bases aligning to TRBD2. This CDR3 has 17 residues. Germline CDR1 reads SGHRS; CDR2 reads YFSETQ. Losses at the gene ends were 2 bases for V and 4 bases for J; bases not matched to a gene: 9. This CDR3 is CASSFGTSGAIYNEQFF. DNA for the CDR3: TGCGCCAGCAGCTTCGGCACTAGCGGGGCAATTTACAATGAGCAGTTCTTC.

This chain uses TRBV7-2 with TRBJ1-2, with TRBD1 matching over 7 bases. CDR3 length: 14 residues. Looked up from germline, CDR1 is SGHTA and CDR2 is FQGNSA. V dropped 1 base and J dropped 3; count of bases not matched to a gene: 2. The CDR3 DNA sequence: TGTGCCAGCAGCTTAGACAGGGGCTACTATGGCTACACCTTC. Its translation: CASSLDRGYYGYTF. The whole variable domain, filled in from reference TRBV7-2 and TRBJ1-2, reads GAGVSQSPSNKVTEKGKDVELRCDPISGHTALYWYRQSLGQGLEFLIYFQGNSAPDKSGLPSDRFSAERTGGSVSTLTIQRTQQEDSAVYLCASSLDRGYYGYTFGSGTRLTVV.

The rearrangement joins TRBV11-2 to TRBJ1-5; no reliable D call. The CDR3 loop spans 14 amino acids. Trimming removed 0 bases from V and 3 bases from J, with 6 bases in between. Germline V gene data show CDR1 as SGHAT and CDR2 as FQNNGV. DNA for the CDR3: TGTGCCAGCAGCTTAGACTCAGTCAATCAGCCCCAGCATTTT. It specifies CASSLDSVNQPQHF. Variable domain in full (rest from reference TRBV11-2 and TRBJ1-5): EAGVAQSPRYKIIEKRQSVAFWCNPISGHATLYWYQQILGQGPKLLIQFQNNGVVDDSQLPKDRFSAERLKGVDSTLKIQPAKLEDSAVYLCASSLDSVNQPQHFGDGTRLSIL.

This clone was recorded only once. This chain uses TRBV10-2 with TRBJ2-1, with 9 bases fitting TRBD2. With V trimmed by 6 bases and J by 11 bases, 11 bases remained unmatched. This CDR3 comprises 14 residues. The germline V gene has CDR1 WSHSY and CDR2 SAAADI. Written as DNA, the CDR3 is TGCGCCAGCAGCTCATTAGCGGGAGATCTTAAGCAGTTCTTC. It codes for CASSSLAGDLKQFF.

The chain links TRBV2 to TRBJ2-7; 8 bases map to TRBD2. Germline CDR1 reads SNHLY; CDR2 reads FYNNEI. The CDR3 runs to 13 residues. The V gene end was trimmed by 4 bases and the J gene end by 6 bases; junction bases not matched to a gene: 5. CDR3 in DNA: TGTGCCAGCAGTGCGGGAGGGCCTAGCGAGCAGTACGTC. It codes for CASSAGGPSEQYV.

V gene TRBV7-9 combines with J gene TRBJ1-2; TRBD1 agrees at 12 bases. V lost 4 bases and J lost 0; bases outside the gene matches: 12. Germline lookup yields CDR1 SEHNR and CDR2 FQNEAQ (reference sequence). The CDR3 loop spans 19 amino acids. The CDR3 DNA is TGTGCCAGCAGCTCCGCCTACCACGGGACAGGGGGCTCTAACTATGGCTACACCTTC. Translating it yields CASSSAYHGTGGSNYGYTF.

The chain links TRBV5-4 to TRBJ2-3; D is perhaps TRBD1 (5 bases). Germline CDR1 is SGHNT and CDR2 is YYREEE (reference sequence). The CDR3 contains 12 residues. The V and J ends lost 2 bases and 5 bases respectively, with 6 bases between them. CDR3 nucleotides: TGTGCCAGCAGCTTAAGGGGAGATACGCAGTATTTT. This sequence encodes CASSLRGDTQYF.

V is TRBV5-6 and J is TRBJ2-7; no clear D. The germline V and J ends were trimmed by 1 base and 4 bases, with 9 bases remaining between them. There are 13 residues in the CDR3. From germline, CDR1 is SGHDT and CDR2 YYEEEE. CDR3 DNA: TGTGCCAGCAGCTTGAAACGAGGTTACGAGCAGTACGTC. Amino acids: CASSLKRGYEQYV.

This clone was counted a single time. V is TRBV7-8 and J is TRBJ1-5, with D hard to call. V shed 1 base and J shed 3 bases, with 13 bases lying between them. CDR3 length: 16 amino acids. From germline, CDR1 is SGHVS and CDR2 FQNEAQ. CDR3 sequence: CASSLDFSGYNQPQHF. In DNA, the CDR3 is TGTGCCAGCAGCTTAGATTTCTCCGGGTACAATCAGCCCCAGCATTTT.

This clone has only one observation. The chain is built from TRBV7-9 and TRBJ1-3; D may be TRBD1 (6 bases). The CDR3 consists of 16 residues. V lost 0 bases to trimming and J lost 2 bases, with 11 bases between them. The germline gives CDR1 SEHNR, CDR2 FQNEAQ (reference sequence). DNA for the CDR3: TGTGCCAGCAGCTTAGCGTGGGGGGGCACTGGAAACACCATATATTTT. This translates into CASSLAWGGTGNTIYF.

This chain uses TRBV7-3 with TRBJ2-1; D may be TRBD2 (5 bases). Germline lookup yields CDR1 SGHTA and CDR2 FQGTGA. Trimming shortened V by 1 base and J by 4 bases, and 8 bases separated the two germline ends. CDR3 size: 14 residues. The chain's CDR3 is CASSLIGGYNEQFF. CDR3 sequence (DNA): TGTGCCAGCAGCTTAATCGGCGGGTACAATGAGCAGTTCTTC. Looking up the rest from reference TRBV7-3 and TRBJ2-1 gives the full variable domain: GAGVSQTPSNKVTEKGKYVELRCDPISGHTALYWYRQSLGQGPEFLIYFQGTGAADDSGLPNDRFFAVRPEGSVSTLKIQRTERGDSAVYLCASSLIGGYNEQFFGPGTRLTVL.

The rearrangement joins TRBV27 to TRBJ1-6; TRBD1 is a possible D gene (6 bases). Trimming pared 5 bases from V and 6 bases from J, leaving 14 bases between. Germline V gives CDR1 MNHEY, CDR2 SMNVEV (reference sequence). CDR3 length: 15 residues. As DNA, the CDR3 is TGTGCCAGCAGTATAAAGACAGGAGTTAATTCACCCCTCCACTTT. Residues: CASSIKTGVNSPLHF.

This clone was picked up one time. The V call is TRBV19, the J call TRBJ2-2, with 13 nucleotides matching TRBD2. Germline values: CDR1 LNHDA, CDR2 SQIVND (reference sequence). V lost 6 bases and J lost 9; bases outside the gene matches: 7. The CDR3 extends over 15 amino acids. The CDR3 DNA sequence: TGTGCCAGTAGCCAACGGACTAGCGGGAGCTGGGAGCTGTTTTTT. Its protein product is CASSQRTSGSWELFF. Full variable domain (remainder filled in from reference TRBV19 and TRBJ2-2): DGGITQSPKYLFRKEGQNVTLSCEQNLNHDAMYWYRQDPGQGLRLIYYSQIVNDFQKGDIAEGYSVSREKKESFPLTVTSAQKNPTAFYLCASSQRTSGSWELFFGEGSRLTVL.

V and J are TRBV14 and TRBJ1-4; possible D gene TRBD1, 6 bases. The CDR3 consists of 11 residues. The V gene's germline CDR1 is SGHDN and CDR2 FVKESK. Trimming left V 4 bases short and J 12 bases short, with 9 bases between. CDR3 sequence reads: CASSPRTELFF. The CDR3 coding sequence is TGTGCCAGCAGCCCTCGGACAGAACTGTTTTTT.